Following are 11 T cell receptor beta chains from one sample sequenced in a study of long-term antiretroviral therapy in people with HIV. Sequencing relied on immunoSEQ assay v3.0, run at survey level. Sequencing used immunoSEQ multiplex PCR; TCRdb keeps in-frame clones, though not all of them. This sample yields roughly 20,000 clones, of which approximately 89% are seen a single time; about 10% belongs to the top ten. Sequences were derived from unsorted PBMCs, sampled 0.5 years after starting antiretroviral therapy. These receptors all come from a man aged 40-49 years with HIV.

This chain joins TRBV14 and TRBJ2-7; TRBD1 matches 12 bases. V trimming: 1 base; J trimming: 6 bases; junction bases outside the gene matches: 4. Per the germline V gene, CDR1 is SGHDN and CDR2 is FVKESK. The CDR3 consists of 15 residues. The CDR3 protein is CASSQAGTGGFEQYF. The CDR3 coding sequence is TGTGCCAGCAGCCAAGCCGGGACAGGGGGCTTCGAGCAGTACTTC.

The chain recombines TRBV7-3 with TRBJ2-1, with D perhaps TRBD1 (6 bases). This CDR3 is built from 15 residues. The V and J ends lost 2 bases and 1 base respectively, with 9 bases between them. Germline V gives CDR1 SGHTA, CDR2 FQGTGA. The CDR3 loop reads CASSLLGGSYNEQFF. CDR3 nucleotide sequence: TGTGCCAGCAGCTTACTAGGGGGATCCTACAATGAGCAGTTCTTC.

This clone was recorded only once. V usage is TRBV10-2 and J usage is TRBJ1-2, with D possibly TRBD1 on 5 matching bases. Germline values: CDR1 WSHSY, CDR2 SAAADI. Trimming left V 2 bases short and J 6 bases short, with 7 bases between. This CDR3 is built from 12 residues. The CDR3 sequence: CASSETGDGYTF. CDR3 DNA sequence: TGCGCCAGCAGTGAGACAGGCGATGGCTACACCTTC.

The chain has TRBV11-3 and TRBJ2-1; a possible D gene is TRBD2 (5 bases). The V end lost 1 base, the J end lost 7 bases, and 11 bases lay between the germline ends. The germline gives CDR1 SGHNT, CDR2 YENEEA. The CDR3 is made up of 14 amino acids. The chain's CDR3 is CASSLVGISNEQFF. CDR3 bases: TGTGCCAGCAGCTTAGTCGGGATAAGTAATGAGCAGTTCTTC.

The chain combines TRBV6-5 with TRBJ2-3; 7 positions match TRBD2. Trimming at V came to 3 bases and at J to 7 bases, leaving 13 bases not matched to a gene. The CDR3 length is 16 residues. Germline CDR1 is MNHEY and CDR2 is SVGAGI. The CDR3, as DNA: TGTGCCAGCAGTTATGACGACTCAACCGGGGGGTATACGCAGTATTTT. It translates to CASSYDDSTGGYTQYF.

The gene calls are TRBV6-1 and TRBJ2-7; the match to TRBD2 covers 8 bases. The CDR3 contains 15 residues. With 6 bases clipped from V and 2 bases from J, the junction kept 9 bases outside the gene matches. Germline assignment: CDR1 MNHNS and CDR2 SASEGT. The CDR3 DNA is TGTGCCAGCAGCTACACCGCGGGAGGAACCTACGAGCAGTACTTC. Translated, it gives CASSYTAGGTYEQYF.

This chain connects TRBV9 to TRBJ1-1; the D is unclear. Per the germline V gene, CDR1 is SGDLS and CDR2 is YYNGEE. Deletions cut 4 bases from V and 8 bases from J, with 15 bases between. This CDR3 contains 13 residues. CDR3 protein: CASSRPTEGEAFF. The CDR3, as DNA: TGTGCCAGCAGCCGCCCTACAGAAGGAGAAGCTTTCTTT.

The chain is built from TRBV5-5 and TRBJ2-3; tentative D call: TRBD2 (6 bases). Trimming stripped 3 bases from V and 12 bases from J, with 17 bases between. This CDR3 region has 13 residues. In germline, CDR1 is SGHKS, CDR2 YYEKEE (reference sequence). CDR3 residues: CASSSYRERRQYF. The CDR3 DNA reads as TGTGCCAGCAGCTCGTACCGGGAGAGAAGACAGTATTTT.

This chain connects TRBV4-3 to TRBJ2-1; 8 bases match TRBD1. Germline assignment: CDR1 LGHNA and CDR2 YSLEER. The CDR3 has 13 residues. V was clipped by 1 base and J by 7 bases; unmatched bases: 0. The CDR3 is CASSQGTGNEQFF. Written as DNA, the CDR3 is TGCGCCAGCAGCCAAGGGACAGGGAATGAGCAGTTCTTC.

The J gene is TRBJ2-6, the V gene TRBV29-1, with D tentatively TRBD1 (6 bases). The CDR3 has 13 residues. The germline V gene encodes CDR1 SQVTM and CDR2 ANQGSEA. The V end was cut by 5 bases, the J end by 1 base, with 6 bases between. CDR3 residues: CSVTGSGANVLTF. In DNA form, the CDR3 reads TGCAGCGTTACAGGGTCTGGGGCCAACGTCCTGACTTTC. Complete variable domain (other parts from reference TRBV29-1 and TRBJ2-6): SAVISQKPSRDICQRGTSLTIQCQVDSQVTMMFWYRQQPGQSLTLIATANQGSEATYESGFVIDKFPISRPNLTFSTLTVSNMSPEDSSIYLCSVTGSGANVLTFGAGSRLTVL.

The chain has TRBV19 and TRBJ2-1; 7 nucleotides match TRBD2. Germline V gene sequence: CDR1 LNHDA, CDR2 SQIVND (reference sequence). This CDR3 has 14 amino acids. J lost 8 bases, V lost 4 bases, and 8 bases had no gene match. The CDR3 DNA is TGTGCCAGTAGTAGAGGACTAGGGTGGGATGAGCAGTTCTTC. It codes for CASSRGLGWDEQFF. Based on the CDR3 plus reference TRBV19 and TRBJ2-1, the full variable domain is DGGITQSPKYLFRKEGQNVTLSCEQNLNHDAMYWYRQDPGQGLRLIYYSQIVNDFQKGDIAEGYSVSREKKESFPLTVTSAQKNPTAFYLCASSRGLGWDEQFFGPGTRLTVL.